The T cell receptor beta chain described here comes from a study of blood T cell repertoires in COVID-19. Study background: The United States, Italy and Spain were the sources of the acute and convalescent COVID-19 samples.

This CDR3 is built from 14 residues. V dropped 4 bases and J dropped 2 bases, with 11 bases sitting between them. Germline V gene data show CDR1 as MDHEN and CDR2 as SYDVKM. The data were produced by immunoSEQ multiplex PCR, yet TCRdb's version contains in-frame clones alone and is incomplete. Seen here are under 250,000 clones, around 83% observed once, and the top ten hold more than 8%. What was sequenced was peripheral blood. The sequence was obtained from a woman aged 45-65 years with acute or convalescent COVID-19. The chain links TRBV28 to TRBJ2-5; D not resolved. The CDR3 is CASSSQDFQETQYF. CDR3 coding DNA: TGTGCCAGCAGTTCCCAGGATTTTCAAGAGACCCAGTACTTC.